This T cell receptor (beta chain) derives from a study of blood T cell repertoires in COVID-19. The overall study: The origin of the acute and convalescent COVID-19 samples was the United States, Italy and Spain. T cells, B-cell-depleted T cells, or PBMCs supplied cDNA or gDNA.

In the original workflow: Amplifying reference gene primers gave estimates of nucleated cell counts. The protocol was immunoSEQ multiplex PCR, while the TCRdb copy is restricted to in-frame clones and leaves out a portion. The DNA was the basis for D and trimming; V, J and clone size are from that table. The sample contains over 85,000 clones, roughly 86% of which appear only once. Between the trimmed V and J ends, which lost 0 bases and 5 bases, there was a span of 13 bases. CDR1 is LNHNV, CDR2 YYDKDF, per germline (reference sequence). CDR3 length: 15 amino acids. This clonotype was obtained from a human donor with acute or convalescent COVID-19. The donor label of this sample is uncertain. The rearrangement uses TRBV15 and TRBJ2-5; no clear D gene. What was sequenced was peripheral blood. The CDR3 DNA reads as TGTGCCACCAGCAGAGATCCCGGGTGGCAGGAGACCCAGTACTTC. It translates to CATSRDPGWQETQYF.